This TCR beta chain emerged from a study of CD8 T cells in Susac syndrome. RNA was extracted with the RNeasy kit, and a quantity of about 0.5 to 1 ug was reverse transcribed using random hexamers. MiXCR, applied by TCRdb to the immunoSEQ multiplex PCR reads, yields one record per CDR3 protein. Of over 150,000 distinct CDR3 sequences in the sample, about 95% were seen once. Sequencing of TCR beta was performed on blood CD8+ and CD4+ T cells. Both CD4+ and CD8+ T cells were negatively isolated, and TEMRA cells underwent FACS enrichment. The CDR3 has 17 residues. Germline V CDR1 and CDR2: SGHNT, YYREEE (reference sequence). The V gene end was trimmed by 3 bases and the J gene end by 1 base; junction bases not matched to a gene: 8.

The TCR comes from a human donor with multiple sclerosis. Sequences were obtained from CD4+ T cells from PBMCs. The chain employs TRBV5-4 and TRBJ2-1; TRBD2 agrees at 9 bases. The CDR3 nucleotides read TGTGCCAGCAGCTCGAGTGGGCTAGCGGGATCCTACAATGAGCAGTTCTTC. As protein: CASSSSGLAGSYNEQFF.